These T cell receptor beta chains were read from a single sample in a study of blood T cell repertoires in COVID-19. Libraries were prepared by immunoSEQ multiplex PCR; TCRdb keeps only in-frame clonotypes and omits some of them. The sample holds 140,000 to 150,000 clones, approximately 92% seen once. What was sequenced was peripheral blood. The receptors come from a woman aged 55-75 years with active COVID-19. Each CDR3 is given with its conserved first and last residue. D genes are given only for firm matches. Some rows mark clone size as missing; the rest say once, few, many or name a class of expanded clone.

TRBV28	.	TRBD2	TRBJ2-3	CASSLRRLAGGPGDTQYF	TGTGCCAGCAGTTTAAGGCGACTAGCGGGAGGGCCCGGAGATACGCAGTATTTT
TRBV5-4	.	.	TRBJ2-5	CASSLAYREETQYF	TGTGCCAGCAGCTTGGCTTACAGGGAAGAGACCCAGTACTTC
TRBV5-8	few	.	TRBJ1-5	CASSWGPNQPQHF	TGTGCCAGCAGCTGGGGCCCCAATCAGCCCCAGCATTTT
TRBV5-8	.	TRBD2	TRBJ2-1	CASSTRLAGVQFF	TGTGCCAGCAGCACCAGACTAGCGGGAGTGCAGTTCTTC
TRBV5-4	.	.	TRBJ2-3	CASSPSTDTQYF	TGTGCCAGCAGCCCTTCCACAGATACGCAGTATTTT
TRBV9	.	TRBD2	TRBJ2-1	CASSVGWGLAGVEQFF	TGTGCCAGCAGCGTTGGATGGGGACTAGCGGGAGTGGAGCAGTTCTTC
TRBV2	.	.	TRBJ2-5	CASSEGRTKTQYF	TGTGCCAGCAGTGAGGGGCGCACAAAGACCCAGTACTTC
TRBV25-1	.	.	TRBJ2-3	CASEEDTQYF	TGTGCCAGCGAGGAAGATACGCAGTATTTT
TRBV7-2	.	.	TRBJ1-5	CASSPGQFSNQPQHF	TGTGCCAGCAGCCCTGGACAGTTTAGCAATCAGCCCCAGCATTTT
TRBV18	.	.	TRBJ1-5	CASSPRQEGSNQPQHF	TGTGCCAGCTCACCCCGACAGGAAGGGAGTAATCAGCCCCAGCATTTT
TRBV7-9	.	.	TRBJ1-4	CASSFPGHSNEKLFF	TGTGCCAGCAGCTTCCCGGGACATAGTAATGAAAAACTGTTTTTT
TRBV14	.	.	TRBJ2-2	CASSQDLGGFGGELFF	TGTGCCAGCAGCCAAGATCTAGGCGGGTTCGGCGGGGAGCTGTTTTTT
TRBV6-2/TRBV6-3	.	TRBD1	TRBJ1-2	CASSYRTGDRTWGFSGYTF	TGTGCCAGCAGTTACCGCACCGGGGACAGGACTTGGGGTTTCTCCGGCTACACCTTC
TRBV4-1	few	TRBD1	TRBJ1-5	CASSPTRQGILDSNQPQHF	TGCGCCAGCAGCCCGACCCGACAGGGGATACTTGATAGCAATCAGCCCCAGCATTTT
TRBV6-2/TRBV6-3	.	.	TRBJ2-1	CASSRLLTRTIWYNEQFF	TGTGCCAGCAGCCGGCTCCTTACTCGGACTATTTGGTACAATGAGCAGTTCTTC
TRBV7-3	once	.	TRBJ1-1	CASSFDSRKGTEAFF	TGTGCCAGCAGCTTTGACAGCAGAAAGGGGACTGAAGCTTTCTTT
TRBV9	.	TRBD2	TRBJ2-2	CASSVGAGTNTGELFF	TGTGCCAGCAGCGTAGGAGCGGGGACGAACACCGGGGAGCTGTTTTTT
TRBV19	.	.	TRBJ1-2	CASSYRDIRYGYTF	TGTGCCAGTAGTTACCGGGACATTCGCTATGGCTACACCTTC
TRBV5-1	.	.	TRBJ1-4	CASRWSGLINEKLFF	TGCGCCAGCAGGTGGTCAGGGCTTATTAATGAAAAACTGTTTTTT
TRBV7-3	.	.	TRBJ2-1	CASSLGLALSYNEQFF	TGTGCCAGCAGCTTAGGTCTAGCGCTATCCTACAATGAGCAGTTCTTC